These 3 T cell receptor beta chains were sequenced from one sample in a study of OX40 agonist ivuxolimab in advanced cancers. The data were produced by immunoSEQ multiplex PCR, yet TCRdb's version contains in-frame clones alone and is incomplete. The sample carries about 81,000 clones, around four fifths recorded once. Specimen: CD4+ or CD8+ T cells sorted from blood, collected in a trial of the OX40 agonist ivuxolimab. Source of these receptors: an adult with an advanced solid tumor such as melanoma, head and neck, liver or kidney cancer.

The V gene is TRBV7-9, the J gene TRBJ2-2; a possible D gene is TRBD1 (6 bases). The CDR3 is 14 residues long. The germline gives CDR1 SEHNR, CDR2 FQNEAQ (reference sequence). With 5 bases removed from V and 1 base from J, the gap between germline ends came to 8 bases. The CDR3 region has the DNA TGTGCCAGCAGCCGGACAGAGAACACCGGGGAGCTGTTTTTT. Translated: CASSRTENTGELFF.

This chain joins TRBV29-1 and TRBJ1-3, with a weak D call TRBD1 (5 bases). The CDR3 consists of 12 residues. The germline V gene has CDR1 SQVTM and CDR2 ANQGSEA. V shed 5 bases and J shed 4 bases, with 9 bases lying between them. The CDR3: CSVSQEGNTIYF. In DNA form, the CDR3 reads TGCAGCGTTTCACAGGAGGGAAACACCATATATTTT.

V gene TRBV7-2 combines with J gene TRBJ2-7, with D tentatively TRBD1 (6 bases). CDR1 and CDR2 (germline): SGHTA, FQGNSA. The CDR3 covers 13 residues. Trimming took off 5 bases at V and 3 bases at J, with 11 bases between the two ends. The CDR3 nucleotides read TGTGCCAGCAGCCGAGCGGACAGCTACGAGCAGTACTTC. This codes for CASSRADSYEQYF.